A single sample gave rise to the 29 T cell receptor beta chains below, sequenced in a study of blood T cells in healthy people across ages. PCR was performed a second time for roughly 7 to 12 cycles using a sample-barcoded 5' primer and a J-beta primer mix. TCRdb processed the 5' RACE reads anew with MiXCR; each CDR3 protein has one entry. Of 1.5 million to 2 million distinct CDR3 sequences listed, 28% are singletons. The sample was blood. The receptors stem from a woman younger than 45 in good health.

This clonotype was found a few times. CDR3 loop: CSARGLGGYNEQFF. The CDR3 region has the DNA TGCAGTGCTAGGGGGTTAGGAGGGTACAATGAGCAGTTCTTC. V usage is TRBV20-1 and J usage is TRBJ2-1; TRBD2 is a possible D gene (6 bases). V lost 3 bases, J lost 4 bases, and 13 bases lay in between. This CDR3 has 14 amino acids. In germline, CDR1 is DFQATT, CDR2 SNEGSKA (reference sequence).

This clonotype came up a few times. The V call is TRBV12-3 or TRBV12-4, the J call TRBJ2-4; D not certain. The DNA matches TRBJ2-7 better at its end, which makes the J call doubtful. The CDR3 loop spans 13 amino acids. The CDR3 bases are TGTGCCAGCAATGGTTCAGTGTGGTACGAGCAGTACTTC. Its translation: CASNGSVWYEQYF.

Remarks on this clonotype: At one end the junction does not follow the germline gene, possibly because of a read error. J is TRBJ2-7 and V is TRBV25-1; a possible D gene is TRBD2 (5 bases). Germline assignment: CDR1 MGHDK and CDR2 SYGVNS. The CDR3 is 15 residues long. Here the CDR3 DNA reads TGTGCCAACAGTGCGGGCAGAAGGAGCTCCTACGAGCAGTACTTC. The encoded protein is CANSAGRRSSYEQYF.

This clonotype appeared a few times. This chain connects TRBV10-3 to TRBJ2-5, with D perhaps given as TRBD1 or TRBD2 (6 bases each). Germline V lookup: CDR1 ENHRY, CDR2 SYGVKD. V lost 11 bases and J lost 4, with 17 bases in between. The CDR3 has 13 residues. In nucleotides, the CDR3 is TGTGCCGTGAGGGGGGAGCAGGTAGAGACCCAGTACTTC. It translates to CAVRGEQVETQYF.

This clonotype came up a few times. The chain links TRBV7-2 to TRBJ1-6; TRBD1 matches at 8 bases. The germline V gene has CDR1 SGHTA and CDR2 FQGNSA. This CDR3 has 13 residues. The V and J ends lost 6 bases and 7 bases, in that order; junction bases with no gene match: 2. In DNA form, the CDR3 reads TGTGCCAGCAGTTGGGACAGGAATTCACCCCTCCACTTT. This translates into CASSWDRNSPLHF.

In this sample, this clonotype turned up once. The V and J genes are TRBV7-9 and TRBJ2-7; no definite D call. Trimming cost V 3 bases and J 6 bases, with 12 bases left between them. Germline values: CDR1 SEHNR, CDR2 FQNEAQ (reference sequence). The CDR3 runs 13 residues. CDR3 loop: CASSFSLESEQYF. The CDR3 DNA is TGTGCCAGCAGCTTCAGCCTAGAAAGCGAGCAGTACTTC. Drawing the rest from reference TRBV7-9 and TRBJ2-7, the complete variable domain is DTGVSQNPRHKITKRGQNVTFRCDPISEHNRLYWYRQTLGQGPEFLTYFQNEAQLEKSRLLSDRFSAERPKGSFSTLEIQRTEQGDSAMYLCASSFSLESEQYFGPGTRLTVT.

The chain uses TRBV7-2 and TRBJ2-1; 14 nucleotides align to TRBD2. With V trimmed by 5 bases and J by 1 base, 10 bases remained unmatched. In germline, CDR1 is SGHTA, CDR2 FQGNSA. This CDR3 has 19 residues. CDR3 loop: CASSRSSGLAGASYNEQFF. CDR3 in DNA: TGTGCCAGCAGCAGATCCTCGGGACTAGCGGGGGCTTCCTACAATGAGCAGTTCTTC.

The J gene is TRBJ1-5, the V gene TRBV20-1; tentatively, D is TRBD1 (6 bases). V shed 1 base and J shed 5 bases, with 12 bases lying between them. Germline lookup yields CDR1 DFQATT and CDR2 SNEGSKA (reference sequence). This CDR3 spans 14 amino acids. The CDR3 DNA sequence: TGCAGTGCTAGAGCCACAGGGCCCTATCAGCCCCAGCATTTT. Protein: CSARATGPYQPQHF.

CDR3 in amino acids: CASSQVGRGDNYGYTF. The CDR3 DNA sequence: TGTGCCAGCAGCCAAGTTGGCAGGGGGGACAACTATGGCTACACCTTC. V gene TRBV3-1 combines with J gene TRBJ1-2, with TRBD1 matching 7 bases. This CDR3 has 16 residues. V was clipped by 1 base and J by 2 bases; unmatched bases: 7. CDR1 is LGHDT, CDR2 YNNKEL, per germline (reference sequence).

This sequence joins TRBV20-1 and TRBJ2-7; D unclear. In germline, CDR1 is DFQATT, CDR2 SNEGSKA (reference sequence). This CDR3 spans 11 amino acids. V was pared by 4 bases and J by 7 bases, with 11 bases between. The CDR3 loop is CSAKGNNEQYF. The CDR3 DNA follows: TGCAGTGCTAAAGGGAACAATGAGCAGTACTTC.

In the case of this clonotype: This sequence may be a read error, since a much larger clone differs from it by one base. V gene TRBV7-2 combines with J gene TRBJ2-1; the D is unclear. This CDR3 spans 13 amino acids. V lost 4 bases, J lost 6 bases, and 10 bases lay in between. CDR1 and CDR2 from the germline V gene are SGHTA and FQGNSA. The CDR3 nucleotides are TGTGCCAGCAGCTCCGCCGCCAGCAATGAGCAGTTCTTC. Amino acid sequence: CASSSAASNEQFF. The whole variable domain, remainder taken from reference TRBV7-2 and TRBJ2-1, is GAGVSQSPSNKVTEKGKDVELRCDPISGHTALYWYRQSLGQGLEFLIYFQGNSAPDKSGLPSDRFSAERTGGSVSTLTIQRTQQEDSAVYLCASSSAASNEQFFGPGTRLTVL.

This clonotype was picked up a small number of times. The chain has TRBV5-1 and TRBJ2-1; 9 bases agree with TRBD2. CDR3 length: 20 residues. The V and J ends lost 1 base and 8 bases, in that order; junction bases with no gene match: 22. Germline values: CDR1 SGHRS, CDR2 YFSETQ. The CDR3 protein is CASSLSPTVGGGRDSHEQFF. CDR3 sequence (DNA): TGCGCCAGCAGCTTGAGTCCGACTGTTGGTGGCGGGAGGGATTCCCATGAGCAGTTCTTC.

This clonotype was counted a few times. The rearrangement links TRBV5-1 to TRBJ1-4, with D tentatively TRBD1 (6 bases). Germline-derived CDR1 and CDR2 are SGHRS and YFSETQ. The CDR3 spans 14 residues. The V end lost 0 bases, the J end lost 8 bases, and 11 bases lay between the germline ends. CDR3 residues: CASSLGPGDEKLFF. DNA for the CDR3: TGCGCCAGCAGCTTGGGGCCAGGGGACGAAAAACTGTTTTTT.

The rearrangement links TRBV7-2 to TRBJ2-7; TRBD2 agrees at 7 bases. Germline loops: CDR1 SGHTA, CDR2 FQGNSA. The CDR3 spans 14 residues. Germline trimming cut 3 bases from V and 4 bases from J; bases unmatched to any gene: 6. CDR3 in DNA: TGTGCCAGCAGCTTGTTCGTGGGAGGGTACGAGCAGTACTTC. Translation gives CASSLFVGGYEQYF.

The chain links TRBV7-2 to TRBJ1-6; 7 bases map to TRBD1. Germline-derived CDR1 and CDR2 are SGHTA and FQGNSA. The J segment lost 10 bases and the V segment lost 4 bases, leaving 7 bases of the junction unmatched. The CDR3 runs 14 residues. CDR3 amino acids: CASSSGQRESPLHF. CDR3 DNA sequence: TGTGCCAGCAGCTCGGGACAGCGAGAATCACCCCTCCACTTT.

For this clonotype: One junction end disagrees with the germline gene, perhaps due to a read error. This chain uses TRBV6-1 with TRBJ1-2, with D tentatively TRBD1 (5 bases). Germline V gene sequence: CDR1 MNHNS, CDR2 SASEGT. This CDR3 contains 15 residues. The CDR3 protein is CASREGGDLNYGYTF. CDR3 coding DNA: TGTGCCAGCAGAGAAGGAGGGGACCTCAACTATGGCTACACCTTC.

This clonotype was observed a single time. The chain carries TRBV30 and TRBJ2-2; D is possibly TRBD2 (5 bases). Germline lookup yields CDR1 GTSNPN and CDR2 SVGIG (reference sequence). CDR3 size: 14 residues. The CDR3 region has the DNA TGTGCAGCCCCCCGGCGGGTGAACACCGGGGAGCTGTTTTTT. This gives the protein CAAPRRVNTGELFF.

This clonotype was seen at least ten times. The junction differs from germline at one of its ends, possibly a read error. The chain recombines TRBV5-1 with TRBJ2-1; 14 nucleotides agree with TRBD2. The CDR3 runs 15 residues. Germline lookup yields CDR1 SGHRS and CDR2 YFSETQ. CDR3 loop: CASSWTSGGNNEQFF. CDR3 in DNA: TGTGCCAGCAGCTGGACTAGCGGGGGGAACAATGAGCAGTTCTTC.

In regard to this clonotype: A read error may account for a junction end that differs from germline. The genes are TRBV10-3 and TRBJ1-2; no definite D call. Germline CDR1 is ENHRY and CDR2 is SYGVKD. CDR3 length: 13 amino acids. The CDR3 DNA sequence: TGTACCATCAGTGAGTTTTTACGGTGGGGCTACACCTTC. Amino acid sequence: CTISEFLRWGYTF.

This clonotype was detected only a few times. The rearrangement uses TRBV5-6 and TRBJ2-1; D unresolved. V lost 5 bases and J 1 base, leaving 19 bases between the germline ends. This CDR3 region has 17 residues. Germline V CDR1 and CDR2: SGHDT, YYEEEE. The CDR3 nucleotides read TGTGCCAGCAGGACTCGCCTACACGAGACGTCCTACAATGAGCAGTTCTTC. Its protein is CASRTRLHETSYNEQFF.

This clonotype was seen more than once but under ten times. The J gene is TRBJ2-3, the V gene TRBV7-2; 16 positions match TRBD2. Germline V gene sequence: CDR1 SGHTA, CDR2 FQGNSA. J lost 4 bases, V lost 4 bases, and 8 bases had no gene match. The CDR3 length is 18 residues. This chain's CDR3 is CASSSGGLAGGWADTQYF. The CDR3 DNA sequence: TGTGCCAGCAGCTCCGGGGGACTAGCGGGGGGGTGGGCAGATACGCAGTATTTT. The whole variable domain, remainder taken from reference TRBV7-2 and TRBJ2-3, is GAGVSQSPSNKVTEKGKDVELRCDPISGHTALYWYRQSLGQGLEFLIYFQGNSAPDKSGLPSDRFSAERTGGSVSTLTIQRTQQEDSAVYLCASSSGGLAGGWADTQYFGPGTRLTVL.

The sample holds a few counts of this clonotype. V is TRBV20-1 and J is TRBJ2-7; TRBD1 or TRBD2 may be the D gene (5 bases each). The germline V gene encodes CDR1 DFQATT and CDR2 SNEGSKA (reference sequence). The CDR3 runs 15 residues. V lost 4 bases and J lost 0, with 16 bases in between. This chain's CDR3 is CSAIGAGSDSYEQYF. The CDR3 nucleotides read TGCAGTGCTATAGGGGCTGGGAGCGACTCCTACGAGCAGTACTTC.

This clonotype came up a few times. The rearrangement links TRBV11-2 to TRBJ2-3; 11 bases are a match to TRBD2. The CDR3 length is 16 residues. CDR1 SGHAT and CDR2 FQNNGV come from the germline V gene. The ends lost 5 bases at V and 4 bases at J; junction bases unmatched: 8. The CDR3 bases are TGTGCCAGCAGCCAGAGACTAGCGGGGTCGGCAGATACGCAGTATTTT. It codes for CASSQRLAGSADTQYF.

The chain joins TRBV5-1 to TRBJ2-1, with 12 nucleotides matching TRBD2. This CDR3 spans 14 amino acids. CDR1 SGHRS and CDR2 YFSETQ come from the germline V gene. The V segment lost 6 bases and the J segment 7 bases; nucleotides outside the gene matches: 5. The CDR3 region is CASKTSGGWNEQFF. The CDR3 coding sequence is TGCGCCAGCAAGACTAGCGGGGGATGGAATGAGCAGTTCTTC.

The chain is built from TRBV18 and TRBJ2-5, with unresolved D. Trimming left V 2 bases short and J 3 bases short, with 7 bases between. CDR1 is KGHSH and CDR2 is LQKENI in the germline V gene. CDR3 length: 13 residues. CDR3 bases: TGTGCCAGCTCACCAGCGACAAAAGAGACCCAGTACTTC. As protein: CASSPATKETQYF.

In its sample, this clonotype was seen a few times. The V gene is TRBV2, the J gene TRBJ2-7; 7 nucleotides line up with TRBD1. With V trimmed by 6 bases and J by 2 bases, 7 bases remained unmatched. This CDR3 is 14 amino acids long. The germline V gene has CDR1 SNHLY and CDR2 FYNNEI. The CDR3 DNA follows: TGTGCCAGCAGCCGACAGGGTTACACCTACGAGCAGTACTTC. It specifies CASSRQGYTYEQYF.

The chain joins TRBV14 to TRBJ2-1, with 7 bases matching TRBD1. Per the germline V gene, CDR1 is SGHDN and CDR2 is FVKESK. The CDR3 spans 17 residues. J lost 5 bases, V lost 4 bases, and 14 bases had no gene match. The CDR3 region is CASSRYTGTAPDNEQFF. CDR3 nucleotides: TGTGCCAGCAGCCGGTATACCGGGACAGCCCCCGACAATGAGCAGTTCTTC.

V gene TRBV18 combines with J gene TRBJ2-6; D perhaps matches TRBD2 (5 bases). The CDR3 covers 17 residues. Germline loops: CDR1 KGHSH, CDR2 LQKENI. The V end was cut by 2 bases, the J end by 0 bases, with 11 bases between. The DNA for the CDR3 is TGTGCCAGCTCACCAGAGGGCTCCCACTCTGGGGCCAACGTCCTGACTTTC. It translates to CASSPEGSHSGANVLTF.

This clonotype was observed at least ten times. The chain couples TRBV7-9 to TRBJ1-5; D remains ambiguous. The V end lost 1 base, the J end lost 4 bases, and 8 bases lay between the germline ends. Germline V lookup: CDR1 SEHNR, CDR2 FQNEAQ (reference sequence). The CDR3 is 14 residues long. This CDR3 is CASSLDGENQPQHF. As DNA, the CDR3 is TGTGCCAGCAGCTTAGACGGGGAAAATCAGCCCCAGCATTTT.